These 10 T cell receptor beta chains share one sample of origin, sequenced in a study of blood T cells in healthy people across ages. Together with a sample-barcoded 5' primer, a J-beta primer mix was included in a second PCR lasting roughly 6 to 12 cycles. TCRdb itself ran the 5' RACE reads through MiXCR, one entry per CDR3 protein. Among 1.4 million or so distinct CDR3 sequences, 40% to 45% were seen once, and the ten largest hold 4%. The sequenced sample consisted of blood. These receptors were obtained from a woman between 18 and 30 years old in good health.

This chain connects TRBV20-1 to TRBJ1-1, with a tentative D call TRBD1 (5 bases). There are 11 residues in the CDR3. Looked up from germline, CDR1 is DFQATT and CDR2 is SNEGSKA (reference sequence). V shed 6 bases and J shed 4 bases, with 9 bases lying between them. CDR3 residues: CSAQGSTEAFF. The DNA for the CDR3 is TGCAGTGCCCAGGGTTCCACTGAAGCTTTCTTT.

This clonotype was seen at least ten times. The chain is built from TRBV2 and TRBJ1-2; no clear D. Germline V gene lookup returns CDR1 SNHLY and CDR2 FYNNEI. V lost 4 bases and J lost 4, with 7 bases in between. This CDR3 has 12 residues. CDR3 coding DNA: TGTGCCAGCAGTGTAGGGCCCTATGGCTACACCTTC. It yields the protein CASSVGPYGYTF.

V and J are TRBV30 and TRBJ1-2; D unclear. Per the germline V gene, CDR1 is GTSNPN and CDR2 is SVGIG (reference sequence). The CDR3 is made up of 12 amino acids. Trimming left V 3 bases short and J 4 bases short, with 9 bases between. CDR3 DNA: TGTGCCTGGAGGGTACATGGCTATGGCTACACCTTC. Translating gives CAWRVHGYGYTF.

V usage is TRBV2 and J usage is TRBJ1-5, with unresolved D. CDR1 is SNHLY and CDR2 is FYNNEI in the germline V gene. The CDR3 is 13 amino acids. V was clipped by 5 bases and J by 7 bases, with 12 bases between them. The CDR3, as DNA: TGTGCCAGCAGTATGACGGGGAGGCAGCCCCAGCATTTT. Its protein is CASSMTGRQPQHF.

This clonotype was observed a few times. This chain uses TRBV27 with TRBJ2-3; D perhaps matches TRBD1 (5 bases). Trimming left V 3 bases short and J 2 bases short, with 15 bases between. Germline assignment: CDR1 MNHEY and CDR2 SMNVEV (reference sequence). This CDR3 region has 16 residues. The CDR3 DNA is TGTGCCAGCAGTTTGTACCAGGGAAACCCCACAGATACGCAGTATTTT. It codes for CASSLYQGNPTDTQYF.

This clonotype was picked up a small number of times. CDR3 sequence (DNA): TGCAGTGCTAGGGACCAAGCGGGGGGGATTTACAATGAGCAGTTCTTC. It yields the protein CSARDQAGGIYNEQFF. This chain uses TRBV20-1 with TRBJ2-1; TRBD2 matches at 10 bases. With V trimmed by 3 bases and J by 4 bases, 9 bases remained unmatched. CDR1 DFQATT and CDR2 SNEGSKA come from the germline V gene (reference sequence). The length of the CDR3 is 16 residues.

This clonotype was recorded at least ten times. The V gene is TRBV5-1, the J gene TRBJ2-1; D ambiguous. This CDR3 contains 14 residues. V was pared by 4 bases and J by 8 bases, with 16 bases between. CDR1 and CDR2 (germline): SGHRS, YFSETQ. Here the CDR3 DNA reads TGCGCCAGCAGCGTCCAACTACCTACCGATGAGCAGTTCTTC. It encodes CASSVQLPTDEQFF.

V is TRBV4-1 and J is TRBJ1-6, with no clear D. There are 17 residues in the CDR3. Germline loops: CDR1 MGHRA, CDR2 YSYEKL. V was pared by 0 bases and J by 7 bases, with 16 bases between. CDR3 loop: CASSQDQAGRLNSPLHF. The CDR3 region has the DNA TGCGCCAGCAGCCAAGATCAGGCAGGACGCCTGAATTCACCCCTCCACTTT.

The chain couples TRBV2 to TRBJ2-3, with D possibly being TRBD1 (5 bases). The ends were cut back, 5 bases at V and 0 bases at J, with 12 bases in the middle. Per germline, CDR1 SNHLY and CDR2 FYNNEI. CDR3 length equals 15 residues. CDR3 coding DNA: TGTGCCAGCAGTTCCTGGGGCAAGAGCACAGATACGCAGTATTTT. It translates to CASSSWGKSTDTQYF.

The V call is TRBV7-2, the J call TRBJ2-7; tentatively, D is TRBD2 (5 bases). The CDR3 is 13 amino acids. Trimming shortened V by 8 bases and J by 3 bases, and 14 bases separated the two germline ends. Germline CDR1 reads SGHTA; CDR2 reads FQGNSA. Here the CDR3 reads CASLREGDYEQYF. In DNA form, the CDR3 reads TGTGCCAGCCTTCGGGAAGGAGACTACGAGCAGTACTTC.